The text below deals with one T cell receptor (beta chain). Its antigen target is currently unknown. An end of the junction differs from the germline gene, which may be a read error. The data are from a study of cytomegalovirus exposure and HLA in healthy donors (TCRdb year 2017). Context from the whole study: According to an earlier analysis of 587 of the donors, about 179 million T cells yielded 100 million or so unique TCR beta sequences and about 300 Gb of sequence data. About 300 gigabases of sequencing data and roughly 90 million unique TCR sequences were included in an early release covering 550 to 800 HLA-typed donors. Of the 398 genotyped donors, over 70% fell in the genetic ancestry cluster associated with self-reported Caucasian donors. The study aimed to test whether cataloging public T cell receptors could reveal signatures of past pathogen exposure. The study used immunosequencing to profile the T cell repertoires of about 670 subjects and linked those repertoires to cytomegalovirus serostatus. In addition to the first cohort of 666 subjects, a separate validation cohort of some 120 different subjects was used. To predict cytomegalovirus infection status, the study brought together high-throughput TCR immunosequencing, statistical association of individual TCRs with disease status, and machine learning. A later analysis re-analyzed previously published TCR beta repertoires from roughly 690 donors and added high-resolution HLA genotyping to study TCR occurrence patterns. The later analysis used no new phenotypic data to find candidate immune exposures, relying instead on TCR beta sequences and their occurrence across donors. To decide whether each TCR beta V gene segment behaved as functional or pseudogenic, an earlier analysis of several hundred of the donors relied on high-throughput TCR beta sequencing. Donor age, sex, ethnicity and CMV serostatus were compiled together with the repertoire data. Genome-wide SNP genotypes for about three fifths of the roughly 700 donors were used in a later genetic analysis, which treated that subset as a discovery cohort. All discovery cohort repertoires had been generated using a single sequencing platform. HLA typing covered class I and class II loci at four-digit resolution. Typing coverage differed by locus: A, B, C, DRB1 and DQB1 were typed in about 620-640 donors, DQA1 in about 560, DPA1 in some 610, and DPB1 in 400 to 490. Four to six DR-DQ haplotypes were handled as single units for association and clustering, since linkage in the cohort was strong. Across approximately 400 genotyped donors of the cohort, an average of about 200,000 unique TCR beta nucleotide sequences per donor were sequenced, and 15% to 20% of those sequences were non-productive.

The library was produced with the immunoSEQ multiplex PCR assay. A mixture of 60 forward primers for TCR Vbeta segments and 13 reverse primers for TCR Jbeta segments was used in the multiplex PCR. A multiplex PCR assay on genomic DNA amplified the CDR3 region of rearranged TCR beta genes. The amplified TCR beta libraries were sequenced on the Illumina HiSeq System as 87-base-pair reads. Per the authors' processing: Across the roughly 670 repertoires, a later analysis counted some 81 million unique TCR beta chains, about 10 million of which were shared by at least two donors. To remove PCR and sequencing errors, raw reads were error-corrected and collapsed into unique sequences using a nearest-neighbor algorithm that merged closely related sequences. To assign V, D and J gene segments, CDR3 sequences were aligned to IMGT reference sequences. For a sequence to be retained, at least a six-nucleotide match to both a V gene segment and a J gene segment was required. Rearrangements were called productive when the CDR3 lacked stop codons and stayed in frame with V and J; all others were non-productive. CDR3 was defined by IMGT convention, running from the second conserved V-encoded cysteine to the conserved J-encoded phenylalanine. In an earlier analysis of around 600 of the donors, sequences lacking an unambiguous match to a single V gene segment were excluded. In an earlier analysis of a few hundred of the donors, V segments were called functional above 56.7% productive rearrangements and were called segregating when the between-donor standard deviation exceeded 5%. A statistical classification framework was developed to diagnose cytomegalovirus status using the catalog of TCR beta chain sequences. In a later analysis, V and J genes were assigned by comparing TCR nucleotide sequences against IMGT/GENE-DB human TR gene sequences. Using the TCRdist pipeline, a later analysis assigned CDR3 sequences along with most-parsimonious VDJ recombination scenarios. In a later analysis, each TCR beta chain was defined by its CDR3 amino acid sequence together with its V-gene family, and reads lacking a unique V-gene family were excluded. To address suspected cross-contamination and a sequencing artifact, a later analysis removed a few hundred highly shared, low-generation-probability nucleotide sequences. In a later analysis, a clonal expansion index was calculated for each public chain from normalized within-repertoire ranks of inferred template counts. A later analysis computed generation probabilities with a VDJ recombination model fitted to out-of-frame rearrangements, and checked the results against IGoR. A later analysis scored TCR-TCR, TCR-HLA and TCR-CMV co-occurrence with hypergeometric tests, applying a repertoire-size bias correction to TCR pairs. A later analysis estimated false discovery rates by permuting HLA or CMV assignments 20 times. In a later analysis, co-occurring TCRs were grouped with DBSCAN, and TCRdist sequence similarity was added when clustering was performed within HLA-allele-positive subsets. Co-occurrence clustering excluded repertoires with fewer than 30,000 or more than 120,000 public chains, plus five with anomalous nucleotide sharing. Here the immuneACCESS table is served through TCRdb, limited to in-frame sequences with V and J called. Missing clones are a known gap in these copies; in checked studies unresolved V genes cover under half, and the rest lacks a known reason. Clone size and V and J calls were adopted from that table, with D and trimming inferred from the DNA. This sample is represented by approximately 150,000 clones; around 65% of them were singletons. The ten largest clonotypes hold 5.5% to 7% of the sample.

What the authors observed across the whole study: In vitro tests confirmed that three of the cytomegalovirus-associated TCR beta chains recognize cytomegalovirus antigens. The earlier analysis of about 600 of the donors excluded some 15 rarely observed V segments, including chromosome 9 orphons, because counts were too low. Broadly in line with IMGT annotations, most TCR beta V segments showed up in productive rearrangements about 87% or about 30% of the time in an earlier analysis of 587 of the donors. Most TCR sequences were observed very rarely across donors, whereas some public TCRs were present in many individuals. Immune exposure information for the cohort was limited to CMV serostatus. In a later analysis, several top co-occurrence clusters were reported to appear linked to parvovirus B19, influenza, CMV and Epstein-Barr virus. It was suggested by the authors that the approach could potentially be generalized to other disease states and immunological phenotypes. Because HLA typing was unavailable for some donors at each locus, only the typed subset was used in association tests. Presence/absence analyses assumed roughly uniform sequencing depth across donors, an assumption that may not hold. Specific HLA alleles were associated with about 17,000 TCR beta sequences at a false discovery rate of 0.05 in a later analysis. A further reported finding was that TCR beta sequences accurately predicted the HLA-A and HLA-B alleles for most subjects in the first cohort. Linkage disequilibrium might explain the correlated functional status among segregating V segments, but an unknown experimental factor could not be excluded. Only TCR beta chains were sequenced in this cohort, and the absence of alpha or paired-chain data limited detectable features. A total of roughly 160 TCR beta chains were listed by the study as associated with cytomegalovirus. Some IMGT-functional V segments, including TRBV6-2 and TRBV6-3, could not be told apart with the 87-base-pair reads, so those segments were excluded. A later analysis found that TCR association rates varied across HLA loci, with DRB1 alleles showing the most associated TCRs and HLA-C alleles the fewest. The classifier was reported to diagnose cytomegalovirus status with high specificity and sensitivity in both the original cohort and the validation cohort. According to a later genetic analysis, donors in an Asian-associated ancestry cluster had fewer N-insertions in productive TCRs than the approximately 650-donor mean. V-gene and J-gene trimming of TCR beta chains was associated with a missense DCLRE1C variant in a later genetic analysis, and the association was replicated in an independent cohort. Most CMV-associated TCR beta chains appeared to be HLA-restricted in a later analysis, and the HLA associations seemed to be driven largely by CMV exposure. The sequencing pipeline was judged likely to have produced a cluster of highly shared sequence variants as a technical artifact. In a later analysis, HLA-associated TCR beta chains were found to be more clonally expanded and to have lower generation probabilities than equally common non-associated chains. When HLA alleles, especially DR and DQ, strongly co-occurred, TCR associations were difficult to assign to individual alleles.

CDR1 and CDR2, looked up from the germline V gene (reference sequence), are SEHNR and FQNEAQ. The cysteine opens and the phenylalanine closes a CDR3 of 14 amino acids. The kept DNA is CDR3 alone, 42 bases in frame from the first base. The cohort was made up of approximately 670 healthy bone marrow donors. All cohort members were sampled while nominally healthy, although unrecorded immune exposures were likely present. The donor was CMV seronegative and belonged to the group of under 400 seronegative cohort members. Each donor provided a peripheral blood sample, and peripheral blood mononuclear cells were used for TCR beta sequencing. Genomic DNA was extracted from the blood cell samples with the Qiagen DNeasy Blood Extraction Kit.

This receptor was taken from an older woman in good health and CMV-seronegative. The V and J genes are TRBV7-9 and TRBJ1-4; the D gene remains uncertain. Sequencing was done on a sample of PBMCs. Here is the DNA: TGTTCCAGCAGCTTTGCGGGTGGTGGTGAAAAACTGTTTTTT. It codes for CSSSFAGGGEKLFF.